The following is a TCR beta chain sequence with its context. This record belongs to a study of brain T cells in children with intractable seizures. TCRdb's copy holds only in-frame clones and misses some; the assay was immunoSEQ multiplex PCR. The sample records around 70,000 clones, approximately 94% being singletons. Germline CDR1 MNHEY, CDR2 SVGAGI. This CDR3 has 15 amino acids. V lost 6 bases, J lost 6 bases, and 18 bases lay in between. Sequenced material: peripheral blood, taken at surgery. This rearrangement joins TRBV6-5 to TRBJ2-1; D might be TRBD1 (5 bases). This sequence originates from a boy under two years old with tuberous sclerosis and intractable seizures. The CDR3 coding sequence is TGTGCCAGCAGGATAGTTTCGGTGGGGCGCAATGAGCAGTTCTTC. Translated, it gives CASRIVSVGRNEQFF.